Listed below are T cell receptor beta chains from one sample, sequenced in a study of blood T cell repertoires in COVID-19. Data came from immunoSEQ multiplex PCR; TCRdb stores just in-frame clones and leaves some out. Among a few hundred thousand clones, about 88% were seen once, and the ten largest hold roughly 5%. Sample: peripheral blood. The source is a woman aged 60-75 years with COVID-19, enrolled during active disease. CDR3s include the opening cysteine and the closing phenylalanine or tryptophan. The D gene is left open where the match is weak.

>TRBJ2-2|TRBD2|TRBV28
CASSFLLAGYTGELFF
TGTGCCAGCAGTTTCCTGCTAGCGGGGTACACCGGGGAGCTGTTTTTT
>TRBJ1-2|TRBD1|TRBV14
CASSQDGWQGADFGYTF
TGTGCCAGCAGCCAAGATGGTTGGCAGGGGGCGGATTTTGGCTACACCTTC
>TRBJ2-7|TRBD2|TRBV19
CASSPGLAGLYEQYF
TGTGCCAGTAGTCCAGGGCTAGCGGGATTATACGAGCAGTACTTC
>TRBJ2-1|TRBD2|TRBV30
CAWRNLAGSFNEQFF
TGTGCCTGGAGGAACCTAGCGGGATCATTCAATGAGCAGTTCTTC
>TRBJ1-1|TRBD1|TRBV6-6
CASREQGVSEAFF
TGTGCCAGCAGAGAGCAGGGGGTCTCTGAAGCTTTCTTT
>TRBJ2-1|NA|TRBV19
CASSPQGPTYNEQFF
TGTGCCAGTAGTCCACAGGGTCCCACCTACAATGAGCAGTTCTTC
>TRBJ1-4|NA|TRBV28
CASSRGTNEKLFF
TGTGCCAGCTCTCGAGGCACTAATGAAAAACTGTTTTTT
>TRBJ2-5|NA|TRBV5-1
CASSLGLQETQYF
TGCGCCAGCAGCTTGGGACTCCAAGAGACCCAGTACTTC
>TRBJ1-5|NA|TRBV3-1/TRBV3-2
CASSQDVQLGRPQHF
TGTGCCAGCAGCCAAGATGTCCAACTCGGGAGGCCCCAGCATTTT
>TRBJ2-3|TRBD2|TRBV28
CASSFLLSYQREWDTDTQYF
TGTGCCAGCAGTTTCCTCCTTAGCTATCAGCGGGAGTGGGACACAGATACGCAGTATTTT
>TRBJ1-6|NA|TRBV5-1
CASSADGNSPLHF
TGCGCCAGCAGCGCGGATGGGAATTCACCCCTCCACTTT
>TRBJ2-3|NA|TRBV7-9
CASSLVAASTDTQYF
TGTGCCAGCAGCTTAGTAGCAGCTAGCACAGATACGCAGTATTTT
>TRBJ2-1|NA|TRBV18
CASSFRQDNEQFF
TGTGCCAGCTCATTTCGACAGGATAATGAGCAGTTCTTC
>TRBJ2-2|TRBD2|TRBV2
CASSPAREAPLIF
TGTGCCAGCTCCCCCGCTCGGGAGGCCCCCTTGATTTTT
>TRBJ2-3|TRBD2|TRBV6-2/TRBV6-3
CASSYGLAGAVVADTQYF
TGTGCCAGCAGTTACGGCCTAGCGGGAGCAGTTGTTGCAGATACGCAGTATTTT
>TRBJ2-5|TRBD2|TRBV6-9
CASSREGVETQYF
TGTGCCAGCAGTCGGGAGGGCGTGGAGACCCAGTACTTC
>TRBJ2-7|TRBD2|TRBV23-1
CASSQLPLAGVRYEQYF
TGCGCCAGCAGTCAACTTCCTCTAGCGGGAGTAAGGTACGAGCAGTACTTC